Shown below are 5 T cell receptor beta chains from a single sample sequenced in a study of radiotherapy plus CTLA-4 blockade in lung cancer. This table comes from immunoSEQ multiplex PCR, and its TCRdb copy is limited to in-frame clones, with some not included. The repertoire includes 85,000 to 100,000 clones, around nine tenths of them detected once, and 16% sits in the top ten. The sample in question was peripheral blood, obtained from a patient treated with radiotherapy plus ipilimumab. The origin of the receptors is a human donor with non-small cell lung cancer that progressed on radiotherapy plus ipilimumab.

The chain employs TRBV9 and TRBJ2-3, with D possibly TRBD1 on 5 matching bases. Per the germline V gene, CDR1 is SGDLS and CDR2 is YYNGEE. The CDR3 contains 14 residues. The V and J ends lost 0 bases and 1 base respectively, with 6 bases between them. The DNA for the CDR3 is TGTGCCAGCAGCGTAGACAGGCGCACAGATACGCAGTATTTT. Translating gives CASSVDRRTDTQYF.

The gene calls are TRBV5-1 and TRBJ1-1, with a tentative D call TRBD1 (6 bases). V was clipped by 5 bases and J by 0 bases, with 14 bases between them. The germline gives CDR1 SGHRS, CDR2 YFSETQ. CDR3 length: 15 amino acids. This CDR3 reads CASRATGTMNTEAFF. CDR3 in DNA: TGCGCCAGCAGGGCGACAGGAACTATGAACACTGAAGCTTTCTTT.

V usage is TRBV9 and J usage is TRBJ2-3; D remains ambiguous. V gave up 6 bases and J gave up 0 bases, with 8 bases separating them. Germline CDR1 SGDLS, CDR2 YYNGEE. The CDR3 covers 13 residues. CDR3: CASTPQSTDTQYF. The CDR3 nucleotides read TGTGCCAGCACCCCACAGAGCACAGATACGCAGTATTTT.

This clone was counted only a few times. At the DNA level, this CDR3 is encoded by other sequences in the same sample as well. The V call is TRBV4-1, the J call TRBJ2-7; the D gene could be TRBD1 or TRBD2 (5 bases each). The V gene lost 3 bases and the J gene lost 0 bases, with 15 bases spanning the gap. The length of the CDR3 is 16 residues. The germline CDR1 and CDR2 sequences are MGHRA and YSYEKL. The CDR3 nucleotides are TGCGCCAGCAGCCAGAATCCGGGACGGAGCTCCTACGAGCAGTACTTC. Amino acid sequence: CASSQNPGRSSYEQYF.

The genes are TRBV27 and TRBJ1-2, with 11 nucleotides matching TRBD1. CDR1 MNHEY and CDR2 SMNVEV come from the germline V gene (reference sequence). The CDR3 length is 15 residues. Trimming cost V 4 bases and J 4 bases; bases outside gene matches: 5. Here the CDR3 DNA reads TGTGCCAGCAGTTCCAGAGGACAGGGGGCCTATGGCTACACCTTC. Translated: CASSSRGQGAYGYTF.